This T cell receptor (beta chain) was observed in a study of PD-L1 blockade in urothelial cancer. Study-wide points: In blood at 3 weeks, tumor-associated clones expanded more among patients with durable benefit.

Each patient supplied 1 to 8 pretreatment and on-treatment samples. After removal of 5 bases from V and 7 bases from J, the junction contained 11 bases not matched to a gene. The CDR3 runs to 15 residues. Germline CDR1 and CDR2: GTSNPN and SVGIG (reference sequence). Worth noting for this clone: Its target is not known.

The method was immunoSEQ multiplex PCR; TCRdb's version includes in-frame clones alone and lacks a portion of them. The data hold fewer than 25,000 clones, with around 90% observed a single time. Material: PBMCs, obtained around atezolizumab (anti-PD-L1) treatment. The V gene is TRBV30, the J gene TRBJ1-5; 10 positions match TRBD1. The TCR originated in a man in his forties or fifties with urothelial cancer. CDR3 sequence: CAWGPGQGGQQPQHF. The DNA for the CDR3 is TGTGCCTGGGGTCCCGGACAGGGGGGCCAACAGCCCCAGCATTTT. Full variable domain (remainder filled in from reference TRBV30 and TRBJ1-5): SQTIHQWPATLVQPVGSPLSLECTVEGTSNPNLYWYRQAAGRGLQLLFYSVGIGQISSEVPQNLSASRPQDRQFILSSKKLLLSDSGFYLCAWGPGQGGQQPQHFGDGTRLSIL.